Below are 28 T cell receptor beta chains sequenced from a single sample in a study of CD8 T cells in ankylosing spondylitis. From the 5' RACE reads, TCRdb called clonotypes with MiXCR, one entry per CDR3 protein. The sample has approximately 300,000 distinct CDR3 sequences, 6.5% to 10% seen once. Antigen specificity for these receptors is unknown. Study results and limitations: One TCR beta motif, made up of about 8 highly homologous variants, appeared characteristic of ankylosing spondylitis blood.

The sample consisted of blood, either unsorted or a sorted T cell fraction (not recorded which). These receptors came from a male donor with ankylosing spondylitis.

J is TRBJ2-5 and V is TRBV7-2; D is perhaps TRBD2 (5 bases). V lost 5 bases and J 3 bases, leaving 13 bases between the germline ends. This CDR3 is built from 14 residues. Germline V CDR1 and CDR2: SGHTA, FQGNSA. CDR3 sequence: CASSRQAGKETQYF. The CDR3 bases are TGTGCCAGCAGCCGCCAGGCGGGCAAAGAGACCCAGTACTTC. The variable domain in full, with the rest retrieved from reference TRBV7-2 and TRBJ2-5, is GAGVSQSPSNKVTEKGKDVELRCDPISGHTALYWYRQSLGQGLEFLIYFQGNSAPDKSGLPSDRFSAERTGGSVSTLTIQRTQQEDSAVYLCASSRQAGKETQYFGPGTRLLVL.

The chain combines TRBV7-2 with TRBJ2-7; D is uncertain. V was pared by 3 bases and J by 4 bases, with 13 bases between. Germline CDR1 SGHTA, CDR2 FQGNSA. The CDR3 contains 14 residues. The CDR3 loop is CASSLRLGSYEQYF. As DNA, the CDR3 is TGTGCCAGCAGCTTGCGGCTAGGTAGTTACGAGCAGTACTTC.

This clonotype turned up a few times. The DNA of the CDR3 is TGTGCCAGCAGTGCTGGCCGCGGCAATGAGCAGTTCTTC. As protein: CASSAGRGNEQFF. The chain joins TRBV6-1 to TRBJ2-1, with D unclear. Germline loops: CDR1 MNHNS, CDR2 SASEGT. V shed 4 bases and J shed 6 bases, with 10 bases lying between them. The CDR3 spans 13 residues.

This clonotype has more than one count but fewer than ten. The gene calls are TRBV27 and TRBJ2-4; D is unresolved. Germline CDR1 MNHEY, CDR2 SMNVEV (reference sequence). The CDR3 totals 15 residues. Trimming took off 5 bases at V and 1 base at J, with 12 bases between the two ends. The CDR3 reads CASSLLDGAKNIQYF. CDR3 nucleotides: TGTGCCAGCAGTCTGCTAGACGGGGCCAAAAACATTCAGTACTTC.

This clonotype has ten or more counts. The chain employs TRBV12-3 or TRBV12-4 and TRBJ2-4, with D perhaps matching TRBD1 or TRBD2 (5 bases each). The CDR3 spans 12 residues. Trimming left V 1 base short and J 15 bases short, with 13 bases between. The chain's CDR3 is CASSLDFWGRYF. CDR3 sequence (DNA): TGTGCCAGCAGTTTAGATTTCTGGGGACGGTACTTC.

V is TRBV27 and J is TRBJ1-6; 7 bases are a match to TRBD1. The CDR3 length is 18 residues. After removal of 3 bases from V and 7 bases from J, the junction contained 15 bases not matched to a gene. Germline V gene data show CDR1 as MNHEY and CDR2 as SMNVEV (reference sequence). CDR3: CASSLGRRQGSDNSPLHF. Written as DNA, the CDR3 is TGTGCCAGCAGTTTGGGACGCCGACAGGGTAGTGACAATTCACCCCTCCACTTT.

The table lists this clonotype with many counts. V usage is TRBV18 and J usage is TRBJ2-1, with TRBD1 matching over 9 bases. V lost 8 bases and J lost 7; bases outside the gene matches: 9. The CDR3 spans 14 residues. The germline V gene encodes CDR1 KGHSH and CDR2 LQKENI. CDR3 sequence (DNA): TGTGCCAGCGCGAAAGGGACAGGGCTGAATGAGCAGTTCTTC. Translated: CASAKGTGLNEQFF. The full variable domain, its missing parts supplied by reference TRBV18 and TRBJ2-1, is NAGVMQNPRHLVRRRGQEARLRCSPMKGHSHVYWYRQLPEEGLKFMVYLQKENIIDESGMPKERFSAEFPKEGPSILRIQQVVRGDSAAYFCASAKGTGLNEQFFGPGTRLTVL.

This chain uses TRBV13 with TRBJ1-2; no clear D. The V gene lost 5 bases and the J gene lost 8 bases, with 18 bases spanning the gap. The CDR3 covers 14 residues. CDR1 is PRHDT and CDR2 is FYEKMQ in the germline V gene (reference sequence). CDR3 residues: CASSPGLRAQGYTF. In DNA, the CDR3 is TGTGCCAGCAGCCCCGGACTCCGGGCCCAAGGCTACACCTTC.

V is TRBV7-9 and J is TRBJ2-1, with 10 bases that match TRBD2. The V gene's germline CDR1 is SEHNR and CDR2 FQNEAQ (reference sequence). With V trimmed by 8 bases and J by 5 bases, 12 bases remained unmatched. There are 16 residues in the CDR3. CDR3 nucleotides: TGTGCCAGCGAAGGGACTAGCGTTAGGAAAGACAATGAGCAGTTCTTC. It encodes CASEGTSVRKDNEQFF.

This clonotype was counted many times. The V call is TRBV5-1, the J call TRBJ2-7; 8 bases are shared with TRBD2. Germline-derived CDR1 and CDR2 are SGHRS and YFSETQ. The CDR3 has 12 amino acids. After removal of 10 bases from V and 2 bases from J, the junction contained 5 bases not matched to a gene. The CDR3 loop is CASREAPYEQYF. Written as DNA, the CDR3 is TGCGCCTCGCGGGAGGCCCCCTACGAGCAGTACTTC.

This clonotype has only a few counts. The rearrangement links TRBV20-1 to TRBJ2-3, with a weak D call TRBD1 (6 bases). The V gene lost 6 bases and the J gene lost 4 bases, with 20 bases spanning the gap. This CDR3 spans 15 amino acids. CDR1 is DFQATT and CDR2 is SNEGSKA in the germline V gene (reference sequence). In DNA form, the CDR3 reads TGCAGTGCCGCTCCTTGGGGCAGGGGTCCAGATACGCAGTATTTT. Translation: CSAAPWGRGPDTQYF.

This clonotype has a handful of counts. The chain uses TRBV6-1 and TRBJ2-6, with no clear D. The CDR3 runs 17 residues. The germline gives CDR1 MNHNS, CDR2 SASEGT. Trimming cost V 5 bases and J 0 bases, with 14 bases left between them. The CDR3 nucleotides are TGTGCCAGCAGTAAGTCGTATGGAGCCTCTGGGGCCAACGTCCTGACTTTC. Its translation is CASSKSYGASGANVLTF.

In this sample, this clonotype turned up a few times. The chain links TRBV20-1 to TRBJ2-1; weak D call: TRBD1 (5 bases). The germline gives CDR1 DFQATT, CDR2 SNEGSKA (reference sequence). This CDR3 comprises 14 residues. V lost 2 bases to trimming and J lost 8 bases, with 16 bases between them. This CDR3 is CSARTQGGGHEQFF. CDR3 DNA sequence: TGCAGTGCTAGAACGCAGGGCGGTGGCCATGAGCAGTTCTTC.

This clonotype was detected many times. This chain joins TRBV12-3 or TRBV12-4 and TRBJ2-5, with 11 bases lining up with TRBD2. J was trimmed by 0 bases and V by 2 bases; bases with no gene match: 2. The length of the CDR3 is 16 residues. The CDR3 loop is CASSLRTSGYQETQYF. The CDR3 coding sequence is TGTGCCAGCAGTTTAAGGACTAGCGGGTACCAAGAGACCCAGTACTTC.

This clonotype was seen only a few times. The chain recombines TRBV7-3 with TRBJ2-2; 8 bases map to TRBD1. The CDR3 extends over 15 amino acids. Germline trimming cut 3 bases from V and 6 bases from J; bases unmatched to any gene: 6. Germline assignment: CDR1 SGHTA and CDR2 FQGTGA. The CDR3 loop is CASSFSTGGAGELFF. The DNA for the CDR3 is TGTGCCAGCAGCTTTTCAACAGGGGGTGCCGGGGAGCTGTTTTTT.

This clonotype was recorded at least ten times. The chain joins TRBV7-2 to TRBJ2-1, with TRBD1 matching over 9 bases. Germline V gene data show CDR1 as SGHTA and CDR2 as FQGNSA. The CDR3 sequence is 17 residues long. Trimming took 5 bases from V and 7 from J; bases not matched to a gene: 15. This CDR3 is CASSLAIGTGTSNEQFF. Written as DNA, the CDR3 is TGTGCCAGCAGCCTCGCCATTGGGACAGGGACCTCTAATGAGCAGTTCTTC.

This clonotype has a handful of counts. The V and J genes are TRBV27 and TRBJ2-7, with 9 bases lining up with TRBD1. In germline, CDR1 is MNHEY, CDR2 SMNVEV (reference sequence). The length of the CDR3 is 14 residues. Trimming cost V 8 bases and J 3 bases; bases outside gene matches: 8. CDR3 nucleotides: TGTGCCAGCTGCACAGGGGGCCCTTACTACGAGCAGTACTTC. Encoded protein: CASCTGGPYYEQYF.

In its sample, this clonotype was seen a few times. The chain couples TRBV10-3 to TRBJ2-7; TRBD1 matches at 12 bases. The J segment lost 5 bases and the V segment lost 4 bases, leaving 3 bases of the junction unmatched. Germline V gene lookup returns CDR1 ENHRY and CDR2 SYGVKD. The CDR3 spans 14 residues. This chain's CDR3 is CAISGRDRGHEQYF. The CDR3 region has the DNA TGTGCCATCAGTGGCCGGGACAGGGGGCACGAGCAGTACTTC.

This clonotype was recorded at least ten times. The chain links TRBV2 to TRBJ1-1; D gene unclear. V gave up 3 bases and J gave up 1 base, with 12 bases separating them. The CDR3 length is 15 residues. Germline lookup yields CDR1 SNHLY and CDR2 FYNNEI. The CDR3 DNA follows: TGTGCCAGCAGTGATACCGGGATAACGAACACTGAAGCTTTCTTT. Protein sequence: CASSDTGITNTEAFF.

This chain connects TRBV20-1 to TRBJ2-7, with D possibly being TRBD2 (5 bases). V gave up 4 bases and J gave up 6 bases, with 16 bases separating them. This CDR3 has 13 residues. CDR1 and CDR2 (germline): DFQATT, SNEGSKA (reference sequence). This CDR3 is CSAKLVRFGEQYF. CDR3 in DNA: TGCAGTGCTAAACTAGTTAGGTTCGGCGAGCAGTACTTC.

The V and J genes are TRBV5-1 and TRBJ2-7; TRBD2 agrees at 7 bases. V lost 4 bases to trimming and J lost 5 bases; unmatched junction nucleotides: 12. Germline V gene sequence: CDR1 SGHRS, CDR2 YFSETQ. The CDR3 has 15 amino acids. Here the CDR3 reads CASSPSLERGHEQYF. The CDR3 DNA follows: TGCGCCAGCAGCCCATCTTTGGAGCGGGGCCACGAGCAGTACTTC.

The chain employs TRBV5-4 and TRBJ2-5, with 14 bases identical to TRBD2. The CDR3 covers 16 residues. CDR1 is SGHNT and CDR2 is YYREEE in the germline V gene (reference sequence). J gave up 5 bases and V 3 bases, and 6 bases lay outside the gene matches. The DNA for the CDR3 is TGTGCCAGCAGCTCCGCGGGACTAGCGGGAGAGGAGACCCAGTACTTC. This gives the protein CASSSAGLAGEETQYF.

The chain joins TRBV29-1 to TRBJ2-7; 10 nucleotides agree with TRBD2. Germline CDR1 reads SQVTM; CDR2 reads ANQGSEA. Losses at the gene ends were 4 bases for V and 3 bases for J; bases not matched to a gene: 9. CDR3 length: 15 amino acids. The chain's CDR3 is CSVGTVAGGGYEQYF. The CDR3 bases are TGCAGCGTTGGGACCGTAGCGGGAGGAGGCTACGAGCAGTACTTC.

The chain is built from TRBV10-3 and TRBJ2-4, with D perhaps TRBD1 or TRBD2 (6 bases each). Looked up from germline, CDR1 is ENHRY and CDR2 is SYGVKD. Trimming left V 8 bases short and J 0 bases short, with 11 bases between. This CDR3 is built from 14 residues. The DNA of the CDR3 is TGTGCCATCGGGGGGCCGGAAGCCAAAAACATTCAGTACTTC. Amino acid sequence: CAIGGPEAKNIQYF.

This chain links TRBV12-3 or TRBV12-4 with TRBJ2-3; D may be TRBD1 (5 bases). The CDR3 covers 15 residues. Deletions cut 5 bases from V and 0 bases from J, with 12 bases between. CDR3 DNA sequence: TGTGCCAGCAGTCGAACTACAGGCAGCACAGATACGCAGTATTTT. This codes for CASSRTTGSTDTQYF.

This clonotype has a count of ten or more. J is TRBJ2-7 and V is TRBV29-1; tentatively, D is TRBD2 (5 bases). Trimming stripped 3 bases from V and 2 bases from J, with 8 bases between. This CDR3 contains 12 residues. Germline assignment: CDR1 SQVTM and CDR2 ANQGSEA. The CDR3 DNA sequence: TGCAGCGTTGAGACTACCCCCTACGAGCAGTACTTC. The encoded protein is CSVETTPYEQYF.

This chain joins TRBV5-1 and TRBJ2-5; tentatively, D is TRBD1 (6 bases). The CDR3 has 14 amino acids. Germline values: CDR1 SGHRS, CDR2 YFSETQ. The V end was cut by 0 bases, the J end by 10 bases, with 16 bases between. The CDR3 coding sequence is TGCGCCAGCAGCTTGGCGGACAGCCTCCGGGTCCAGTACTTC. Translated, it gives CASSLADSLRVQYF. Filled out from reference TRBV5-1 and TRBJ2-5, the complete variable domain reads KAGVTQTPRYLIKTRGQQVTLSCSPISGHRSVSWYQQTPGQGLQFLFEYFSETQRNKGNFPGRFSGRQFSNSRSEMNVSTLELGDSALYLCASSLADSLRVQYFGPGTRLLVL.

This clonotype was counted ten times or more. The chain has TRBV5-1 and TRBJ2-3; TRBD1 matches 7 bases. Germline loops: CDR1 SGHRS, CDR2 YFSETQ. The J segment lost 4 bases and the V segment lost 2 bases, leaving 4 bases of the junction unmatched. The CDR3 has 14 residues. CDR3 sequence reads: CASSLRTGPDTQYF. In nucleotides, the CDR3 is TGCGCCAGCAGCTTACGGACAGGACCAGATACGCAGTATTTT.